This T cell receptor beta chain was profiled in a study of T-cell reconstitution after alpha-beta-depleted transplantation in children. Findings of the study overall: It was reported that alpha-beta T cells came from several hundred expanded graft clones (about two months after transplant). Counts and diversity of T cells one year after transplant came mostly from newly produced T cells. In some patients, recipient T cells and intrathymic progenitors surviving conditioning explained high day-60 diversity.

This clonotype was observed many times. Its specificity is not known. Germline assignment: CDR1 SGHRS and CDR2 YFSETQ. CDR3 length equals 12 residues. Trimming took 0 bases from V and 9 from J, leaving 4 bases between them. The authors prepared the TCRbeta library with unique molecular identifiers. TCRdb itself ran the PCR reads through MiXCR, one entry per CDR3 protein. Of about 300,000 distinct CDR3 sequences listed, over 7.5% are singletons. The sequence was collected from a female patient aged 2 to 10 who had a stem cell transplant for Fanconi anemia, so the T cells may come from the graft donor. V usage is TRBV5-1 and J usage is TRBJ1-6; D remains unclear. The specimen was peripheral blood, collected 360 days after TCRalphabeta/CD19-depleted stem cell transplant. CDR3 loop: CASSLEGSPLHF. CDR3 bases: TGCGCCAGCAGCTTGGAAGGTTCACCCCTCCACTTT.